One T cell receptor beta chain is described in this entry. Assay: immunoSEQ multiplex PCR; the TCRdb copy retains only in-frame clones and omits some. This sample has about 350,000 clones; roughly nine tenths occur once, and the top ten carry more than 0.9%. The source of the sample is a study of blood T cell repertoires in COVID-19. Trimming pared 6 bases from V and 5 bases from J, leaving 19 bases between. The CDR3 runs to 15 residues. Germline V gene data show CDR1 as SNHLY and CDR2 as FYNNEI. The chain combines TRBV2 with TRBJ1-1, with D possibly TRBD1 on 5 matching bases. This clonotype originated in a woman in her thirties who had recovered from COVID-19. The sequencing input was PBMCs or T cells enriched from blood (not recorded which). The CDR3 nucleotides are TGTGCCAGCAGCCCAGGGACGGAGGGAATTACTGAAGCTTTCTTT. Its protein product is CASSPGTEGITEAFF. Together with reference TRBV2 and TRBJ1-1, the CDR3 gives the full variable domain: EPEVTQTPSHQVTQMGQEVILRCVPISNHLYFYWYRQILGQKVEFLVSFYNNEISEKSEIFDDQFSVERPDGSNFTLKIRSTKLEDSAMYFCASSPGTEGITEAFFGQGTRLTVV.